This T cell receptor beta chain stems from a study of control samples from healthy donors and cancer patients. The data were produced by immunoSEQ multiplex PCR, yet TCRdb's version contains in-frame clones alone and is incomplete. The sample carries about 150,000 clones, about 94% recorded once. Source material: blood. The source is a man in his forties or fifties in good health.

The CDR3 is CASRGGGQPQHF. For the CDR3, the DNA is TGTGCCAGCAGAGGGGGGGGTCAGCCCCAGCATTTT. J is TRBJ1-5 and V is TRBV28; D possibly corresponds to TRBD1 (6 bases). CDR3 size: 12 residues. The germline V gene encodes CDR1 MDHEN and CDR2 SYDVKM. V lost 6 bases to trimming and J lost 6 bases, with 9 bases between them.